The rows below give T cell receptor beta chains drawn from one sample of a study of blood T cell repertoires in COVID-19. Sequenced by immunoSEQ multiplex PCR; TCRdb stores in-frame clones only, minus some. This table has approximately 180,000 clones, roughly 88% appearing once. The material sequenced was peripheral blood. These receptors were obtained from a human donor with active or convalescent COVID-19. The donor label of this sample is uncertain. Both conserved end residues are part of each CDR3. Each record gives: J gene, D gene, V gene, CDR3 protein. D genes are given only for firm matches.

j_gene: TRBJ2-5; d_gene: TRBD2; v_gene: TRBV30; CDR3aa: CAWRHRVNWPSGIRETQYF
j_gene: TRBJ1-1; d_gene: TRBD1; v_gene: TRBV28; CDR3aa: CASTPGTVFEAFF
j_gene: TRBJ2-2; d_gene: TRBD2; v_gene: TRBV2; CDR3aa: CAVKRTSGGPGELFF
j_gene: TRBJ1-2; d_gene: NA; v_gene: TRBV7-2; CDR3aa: CASSLAQGSYGYTF
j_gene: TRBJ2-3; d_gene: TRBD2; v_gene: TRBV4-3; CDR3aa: CASSLSGTYTDTQYF
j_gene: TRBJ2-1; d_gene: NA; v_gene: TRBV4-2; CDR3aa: CASSHVAGVEQFF
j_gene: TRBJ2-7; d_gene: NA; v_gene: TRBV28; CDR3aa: CASVAGLEQYF
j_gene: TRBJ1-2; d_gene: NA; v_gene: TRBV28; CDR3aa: CASSRGGHKGGYTF
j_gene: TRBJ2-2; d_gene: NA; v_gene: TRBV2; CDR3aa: CASSDQRDTGELFF
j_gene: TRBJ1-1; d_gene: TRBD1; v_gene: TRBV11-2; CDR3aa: CASSRQGTDTEAFF
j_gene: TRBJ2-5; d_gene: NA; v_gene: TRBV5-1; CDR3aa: CASSLSTGELVETQYF
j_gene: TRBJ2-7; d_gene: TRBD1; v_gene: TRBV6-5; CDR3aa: CASSWGQGFFEQYF
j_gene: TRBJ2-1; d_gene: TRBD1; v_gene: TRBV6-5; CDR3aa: CASSFQGTGVYNEQFF
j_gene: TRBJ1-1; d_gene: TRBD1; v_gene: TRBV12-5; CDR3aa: CASGLVGSVRGQILNTEAFF
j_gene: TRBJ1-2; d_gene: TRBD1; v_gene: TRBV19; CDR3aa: CASSIGTGTYGYTF
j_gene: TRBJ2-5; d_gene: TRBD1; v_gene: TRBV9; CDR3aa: CASSVGSRGQETQYF
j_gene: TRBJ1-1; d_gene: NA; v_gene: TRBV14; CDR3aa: CASSQDRNTEAFF
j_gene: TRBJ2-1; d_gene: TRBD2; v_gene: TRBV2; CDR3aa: CASSATSGGYNEQFF
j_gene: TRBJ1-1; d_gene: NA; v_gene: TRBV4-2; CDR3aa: CASSLDQGRATEAFF
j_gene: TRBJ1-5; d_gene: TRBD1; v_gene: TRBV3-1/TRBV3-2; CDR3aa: CASSLTGGGYNQPQHF
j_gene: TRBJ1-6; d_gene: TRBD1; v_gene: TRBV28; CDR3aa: CASSLGTAYNSPLHF
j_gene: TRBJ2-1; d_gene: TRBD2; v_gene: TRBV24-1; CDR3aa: CATSEDVAGGNEQFF